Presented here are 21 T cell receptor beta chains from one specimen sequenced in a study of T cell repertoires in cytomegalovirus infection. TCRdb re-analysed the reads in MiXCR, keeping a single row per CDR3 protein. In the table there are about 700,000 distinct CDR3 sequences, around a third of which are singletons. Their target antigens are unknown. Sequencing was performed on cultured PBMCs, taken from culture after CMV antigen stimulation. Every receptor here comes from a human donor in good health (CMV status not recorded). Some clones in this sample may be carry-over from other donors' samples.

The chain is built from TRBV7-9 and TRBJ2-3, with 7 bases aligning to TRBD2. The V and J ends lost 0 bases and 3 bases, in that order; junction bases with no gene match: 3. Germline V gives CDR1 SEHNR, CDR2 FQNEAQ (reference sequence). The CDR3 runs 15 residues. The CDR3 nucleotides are TGTGCCAGCAGCTTAGCTGGGAGGGGAACAGATACGCAGTATTTT. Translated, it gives CASSLAGRGTDTQYF.

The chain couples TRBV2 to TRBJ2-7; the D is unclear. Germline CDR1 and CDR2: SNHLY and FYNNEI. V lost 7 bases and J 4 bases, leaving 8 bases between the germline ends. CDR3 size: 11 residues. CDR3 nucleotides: TGTGCCAGCACATATAGATACGAGCAGTACTTC. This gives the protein CASTYRYEQYF.

The CDR3 protein is CASSLYRVSGWYTGANVLTF. DNA of the CDR3: TGTGCCAGCAGCTTGTACCGGGTCTCAGGATGGTATACTGGGGCCAACGTCCTGACTTTC. The rearrangement joins TRBV7-9 to TRBJ2-6; D is unclear. Germline V lookup: CDR1 SEHNR, CDR2 FQNEAQ (reference sequence). The CDR3 contains 20 residues. Between the trimmed V and J ends, which lost 3 bases and 2 bases, there was a span of 23 bases.

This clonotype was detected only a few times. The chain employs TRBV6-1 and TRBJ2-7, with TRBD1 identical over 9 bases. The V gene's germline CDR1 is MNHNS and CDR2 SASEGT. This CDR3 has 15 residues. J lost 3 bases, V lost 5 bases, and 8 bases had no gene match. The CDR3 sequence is CASSPRDRVLYEQYF. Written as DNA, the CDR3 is TGTGCCAGCAGTCCCCGGGACAGGGTTCTCTACGAGCAGTACTTC.

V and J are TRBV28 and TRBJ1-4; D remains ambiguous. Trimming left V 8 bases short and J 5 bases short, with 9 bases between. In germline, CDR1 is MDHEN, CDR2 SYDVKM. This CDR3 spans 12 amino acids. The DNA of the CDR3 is TGTGCCAGCTCAAAGGCCAATGAAAAACTGTTTTTT. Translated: CASSKANEKLFF. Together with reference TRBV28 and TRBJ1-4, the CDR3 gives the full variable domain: DVKVTQSSRYLVKRTGEKVFLECVQDMDHENMFWYRQDPGLGLRLIYFSYDVKMKEKGDIPEGYSVSREKKERFSLILESASTNQTSMYLCASSKANEKLFFGSGTQLSVL.

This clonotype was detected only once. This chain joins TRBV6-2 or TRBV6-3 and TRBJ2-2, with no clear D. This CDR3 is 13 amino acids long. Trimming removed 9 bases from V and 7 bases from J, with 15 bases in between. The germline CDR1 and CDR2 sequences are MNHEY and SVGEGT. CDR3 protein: CASRPLAGGELFF. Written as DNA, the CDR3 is TGTGCCAGTCGCCCCTTAGCAGGCGGGGAGCTGTTTTTT.

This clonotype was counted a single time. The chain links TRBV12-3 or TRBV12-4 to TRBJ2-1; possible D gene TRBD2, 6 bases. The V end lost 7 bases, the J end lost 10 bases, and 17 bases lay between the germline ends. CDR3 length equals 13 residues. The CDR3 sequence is CASIFLGGEEQFF. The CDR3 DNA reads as TGTGCCAGCATCTTTCTCGGGGGTGAAGAGCAGTTCTTC.

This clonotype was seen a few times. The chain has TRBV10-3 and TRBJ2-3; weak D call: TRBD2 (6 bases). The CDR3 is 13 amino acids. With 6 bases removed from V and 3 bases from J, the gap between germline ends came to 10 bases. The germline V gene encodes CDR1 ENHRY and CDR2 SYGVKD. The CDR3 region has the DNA TGTGCCATCAGGGACGGAGGGACAGATACGCAGTATTTT. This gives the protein CAIRDGGTDTQYF.

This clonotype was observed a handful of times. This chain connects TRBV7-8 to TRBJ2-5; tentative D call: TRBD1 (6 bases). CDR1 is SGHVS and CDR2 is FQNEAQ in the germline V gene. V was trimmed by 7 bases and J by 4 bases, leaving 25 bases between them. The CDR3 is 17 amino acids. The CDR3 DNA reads TGTGCCAGCATACTAAACCCAGGGACAAGACGAGGAGAGACCCAGTACTTC. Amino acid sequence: CASILNPGTRRGETQYF.

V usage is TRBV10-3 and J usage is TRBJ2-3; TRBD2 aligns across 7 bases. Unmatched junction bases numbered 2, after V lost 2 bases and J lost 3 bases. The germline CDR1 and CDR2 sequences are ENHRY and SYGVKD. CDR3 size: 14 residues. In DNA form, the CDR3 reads TGTGCCATCAGTGAGAAGCGGGGAACAGATACGCAGTATTTT. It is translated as CAISEKRGTDTQYF.

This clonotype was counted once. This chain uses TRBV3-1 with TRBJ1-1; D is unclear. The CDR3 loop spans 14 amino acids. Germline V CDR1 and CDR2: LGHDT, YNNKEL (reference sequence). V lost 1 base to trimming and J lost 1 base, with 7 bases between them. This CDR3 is CASSQGFGNTEAFF. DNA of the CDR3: TGTGCCAGCAGCCAAGGCTTCGGGAACACTGAAGCTTTCTTT.

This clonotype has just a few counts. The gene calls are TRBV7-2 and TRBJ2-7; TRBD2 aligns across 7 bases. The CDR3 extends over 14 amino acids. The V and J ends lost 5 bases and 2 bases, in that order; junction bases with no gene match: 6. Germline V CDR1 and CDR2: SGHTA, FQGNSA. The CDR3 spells CASSGGGGTYEQYF. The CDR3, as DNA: TGTGCCAGCAGCGGCGGGGGAGGAACCTACGAGCAGTACTTC.

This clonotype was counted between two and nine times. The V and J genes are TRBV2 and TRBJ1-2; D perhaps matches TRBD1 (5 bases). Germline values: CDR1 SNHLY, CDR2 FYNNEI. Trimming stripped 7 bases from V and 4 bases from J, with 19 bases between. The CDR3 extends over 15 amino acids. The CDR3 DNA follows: TGTGCCAGCACCCAAGGGAGGCAGGGTGCCTATGGCTACACCTTC. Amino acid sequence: CASTQGRQGAYGYTF.

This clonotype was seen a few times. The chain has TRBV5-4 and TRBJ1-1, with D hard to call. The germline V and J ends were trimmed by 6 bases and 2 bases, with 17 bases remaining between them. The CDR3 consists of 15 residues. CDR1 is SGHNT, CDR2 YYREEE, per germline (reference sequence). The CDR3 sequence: CASTPLPTGNTEAFF. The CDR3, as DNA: TGTGCCAGCACCCCTCTACCTACTGGAAACACTGAAGCTTTCTTT.

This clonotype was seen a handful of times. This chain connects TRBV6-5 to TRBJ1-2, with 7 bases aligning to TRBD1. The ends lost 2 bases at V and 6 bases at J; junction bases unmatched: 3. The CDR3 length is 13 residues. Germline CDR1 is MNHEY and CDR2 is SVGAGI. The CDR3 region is CASSYTGQDGYTF. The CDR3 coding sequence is TGTGCCAGCAGTTACACCGGACAGGATGGCTACACCTTC.

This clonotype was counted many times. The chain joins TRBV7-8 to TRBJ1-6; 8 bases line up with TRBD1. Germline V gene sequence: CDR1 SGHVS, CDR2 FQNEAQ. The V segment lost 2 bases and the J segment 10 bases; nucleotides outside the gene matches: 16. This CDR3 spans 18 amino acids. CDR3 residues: CASSLITQGATSRSPLHF. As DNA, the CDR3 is TGTGCCAGCAGCTTAATTACCCAGGGGGCCACTTCCCGCTCACCCCTCCACTTT. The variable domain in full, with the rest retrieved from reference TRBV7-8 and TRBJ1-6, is GAGVSQSPRYKVAKRGQDVALRCDPISGHVSLFWYQQALGQGPEFLTYFQNEAQLDKSGLPSDRFFAERPEGSVSTLKIQRTQQEDSAVYLCASSLITQGATSRSPLHFGNGTRLTVT.

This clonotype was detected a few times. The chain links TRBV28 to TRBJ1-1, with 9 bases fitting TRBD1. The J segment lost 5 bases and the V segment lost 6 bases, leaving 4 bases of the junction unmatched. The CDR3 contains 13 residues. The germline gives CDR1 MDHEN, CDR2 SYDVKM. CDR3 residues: CASSMTGGTEAFF. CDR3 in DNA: TGTGCCAGCAGCATGACAGGGGGAACTGAAGCTTTCTTT.

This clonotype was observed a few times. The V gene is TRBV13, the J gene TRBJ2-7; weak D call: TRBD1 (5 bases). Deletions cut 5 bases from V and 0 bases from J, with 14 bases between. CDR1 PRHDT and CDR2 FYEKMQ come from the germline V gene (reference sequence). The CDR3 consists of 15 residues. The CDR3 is CASSPRQHPSYEQYF. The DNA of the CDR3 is TGTGCCAGCAGCCCCCGACAGCACCCCTCCTACGAGCAGTACTTC. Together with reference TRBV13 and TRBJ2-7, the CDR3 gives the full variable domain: AAGVIQSPRHLIKEKRETATLKCYPIPRHDTVYWYQQGPGQDPQFLISFYEKMQSDKGSIPDRFSAQQFSDYHSELNMSSLELGDSALYFCASSPRQHPSYEQYFGPGTRLTVT.

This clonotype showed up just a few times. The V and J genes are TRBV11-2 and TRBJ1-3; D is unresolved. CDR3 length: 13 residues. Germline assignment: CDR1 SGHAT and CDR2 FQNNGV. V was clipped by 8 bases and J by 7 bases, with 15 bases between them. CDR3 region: CASFEVGINTIYF. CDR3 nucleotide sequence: TGTGCCAGCTTCGAAGTGGGGATCAACACCATATATTTT.

CDR3 residues: CASMGGGLNTEAFF. CDR3 bases: TGTGCCAGTATGGGGGGGGGGCTGAACACTGAAGCTTTCTTT. The rearrangement joins TRBV19 to TRBJ1-1; possible D gene TRBD1, 6 bases. CDR1 and CDR2 from the germline V gene are LNHDA and SQIVND (reference sequence). V dropped 7 bases and J dropped 0 bases, with 12 bases sitting between them. The CDR3 runs to 14 residues. Based on the CDR3 plus reference TRBV19 and TRBJ1-1, the full variable domain is DGGITQSPKYLFRKEGQNVTLSCEQNLNHDAMYWYRQDPGQGLRLIYYSQIVNDFQKGDIAEGYSVSREKKESFPLTVTSAQKNPTAFYLCASMGGGLNTEAFFGQGTRLTVV.

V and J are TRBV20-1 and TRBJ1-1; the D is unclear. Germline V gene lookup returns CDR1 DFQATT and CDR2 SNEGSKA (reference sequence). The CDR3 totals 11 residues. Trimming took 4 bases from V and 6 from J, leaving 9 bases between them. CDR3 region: CSATGRAEAFF. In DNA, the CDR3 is TGCAGTGCTACCGGACGGGCTGAAGCTTTCTTT.